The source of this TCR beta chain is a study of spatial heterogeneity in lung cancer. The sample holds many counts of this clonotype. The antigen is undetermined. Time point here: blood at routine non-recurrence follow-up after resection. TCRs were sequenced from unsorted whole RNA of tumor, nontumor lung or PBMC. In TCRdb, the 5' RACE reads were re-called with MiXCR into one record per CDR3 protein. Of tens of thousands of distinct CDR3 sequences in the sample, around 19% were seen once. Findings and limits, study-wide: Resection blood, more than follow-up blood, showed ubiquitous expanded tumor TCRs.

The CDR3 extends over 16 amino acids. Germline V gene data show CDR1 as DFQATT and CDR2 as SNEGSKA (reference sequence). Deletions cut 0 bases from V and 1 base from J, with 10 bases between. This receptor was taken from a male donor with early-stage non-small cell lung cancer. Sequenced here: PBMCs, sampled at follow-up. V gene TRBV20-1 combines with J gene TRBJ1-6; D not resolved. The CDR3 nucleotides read TGCAGTGCTAGAGACCGAAGACGGTCCTATAATTCACCCCTCCACTTT. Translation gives CSARDRRRSYNSPLHF.